Only one count was recorded for the clone carrying this TCR beta chain. In the authors' workflow: Amplification from reference gene primers served as the basis for estimated nucleated cell counts. Profiling relied on immunoSEQ multiplex PCR, and the TCRdb table lists in-frame clones only, not all of them. That table gives V, J and clone size, and the DNA gave D and trimming. Of hundreds of thousands of clones in the sample, about 83% were seen once. V lost 12 bases, J lost 4 bases, and 9 bases lay in between. Looked up from germline, CDR1 is KGHDR and CDR2 is SFDVKD. The CDR3 consists of 11 residues. The data are from a study of blood T cell repertoires in COVID-19. Turning to the study itself: Donors in the United States, Italy and Spain gave samples during acute or convalescent COVID-19. Sample material is recorded as cDNA or gDNA derived from T cells, B-cell-depleted T cells, or PBMCs.

Material: peripheral blood. The source of this sequence is a woman aged 45-65 years with acute or convalescent COVID-19. The rearrangement uses TRBV24-1 and TRBJ1-3, with a weak D call TRBD1 (5 bases). The CDR3 coding sequence is TGTGCCGCAGGGTCGGGAAACACCATATATTTT. The encoded protein is CAAGSGNTIYF.